This T cell receptor beta chain was identified during a study of cytomegalovirus exposure and HLA in healthy donors. Looking at the study overall: A prior analysis found roughly 110 million unique TCR beta sequences from 150 million to 200 million T cells. Overall study results and limits: Analyzed later, association rates of TCRs varied across HLA loci, with DRB1 most and HLA-C fewest.

V lost 4 bases and J lost 6, with 10 bases in between. This CDR3 has 12 residues. Looked up from germline, CDR1 is SGHRS and CDR2 is YFSETQ. The PCR had 60 Vbeta and 13 Jbeta primers. Generated by immunoSEQ multiplex PCR, the TCRdb table keeps only in-frame clones and is missing some. The data hold 130,000 to 150,000 clones, with around 72% observed a single time. This clone has only one observation. Its antigen is currently unknown. The sequencing sample was made of PBMCs. This chain connects TRBV5-1 to TRBJ1-2; TRBD1 might be the D (6 bases). This clonotype originated in a man aged 35 to 55 in good health and CMV-seronegative. The CDR3 DNA reads TGCGCCAGCAGCGTGAACAGGGATGGCTACACCTTC. Amino acid sequence: CASSVNRDGYTF.